The 23 T cell receptor beta chains below all came from one sample that was sequenced in a study of CD8 T cells in ankylosing spondylitis. Study outcomes and limitations: Typical of ankylosing spondylitis blood, it appeared, was a TCR beta motif of under 10 highly homologous variants.

TCRdb processed the 5' RACE reads anew with MiXCR; each CDR3 protein has one entry. The sample contains around 390,000 distinct CDR3 sequences, about 22% of which appear only once. No antigen has been identified for these receptors. Sequenced sample: blood, either unsorted or a sorted T cell fraction (not recorded which). Receptor source: a male donor with ankylosing spondylitis.

This clonotype was recorded a few times. The V gene is TRBV20-1, the J gene TRBJ2-2; possibly TRBD1 or TRBD2 for D (6 bases each). The CDR3 has 14 residues. Per the germline V gene, CDR1 is DFQATT and CDR2 is SNEGSKA (reference sequence). Trimming removed 2 bases from V and 7 bases from J, with 14 bases in between. The CDR3 protein is CSARWGAGLGELFF. DNA for the CDR3: TGCAGTGCTAGATGGGGGGCGGGGCTCGGGGAGCTGTTTTTT.

The V gene is TRBV5-1, the J gene TRBJ2-2, with 12 bases lining up with TRBD2. V lost 0 bases and J lost 7; bases outside the gene matches: 7. CDR3 length: 17 amino acids. From germline, CDR1 is SGHRS and CDR2 YFSETQ. CDR3 sequence reads: CASSLVTSGRIVGELFF. CDR3 DNA sequence: TGCGCCAGCAGCTTGGTTACTAGCGGGAGGATTGTCGGGGAGCTGTTTTTT.

The table lists this clonotype with a count of one. The final CDR3 position lacks the conserved phenylalanine or tryptophan, pointing to a likely read error. The V gene is TRBV12-5, the J gene TRBJ2-1; D perhaps matches TRBD2 (6 bases). V was cut by 1 base and J by 3 bases, with 10 bases left in between. The CDR3 extends over 15 amino acids. Germline CDR1 LGHNT, CDR2 FRNRAP. The CDR3 coding sequence is TGTGCTAGTGGTTTGGACCCGGGACTCTACAATGAGCAGTTCCTC. Encoded protein: CASGLDPGLYNEQFL.

The sample holds a few counts of this clonotype. This chain links TRBV28 with TRBJ2-7, with 11 bases aligning to TRBD1. CDR1 and CDR2 (germline): MDHEN, SYDVKM. V lost 7 bases to trimming and J lost 4 bases; unmatched junction nucleotides: 9. CDR3 size: 15 residues. CDR3 residues: CASTAGGQGGYEQYF. CDR3 nucleotides: TGTGCCAGCACCGCAGGGGGACAGGGGGGTTACGAGCAGTACTTC.

The DNA for the CDR3 is TGCAGTGCTAGAGATCCTCGGGCTACAGATACGCAGTATTTT. Translated: CSARDPRATDTQYF. This chain links TRBV20-1 with TRBJ2-3; no firm D call. V gave up 0 bases and J gave up 3 bases, with 10 bases separating them. The CDR3 consists of 14 residues. Germline-derived CDR1 and CDR2 are DFQATT and SNEGSKA (reference sequence).

This clonotype occurred a few times. The chain recombines TRBV6-1 with TRBJ2-3, with a tentative D call TRBD1 (6 bases). CDR1 is MNHNS and CDR2 is SASEGT in the germline V gene. There are 15 residues in the CDR3. The ends were cut back, 8 bases at V and 5 bases at J, with 20 bases in the middle. CDR3 protein: CASRLGRGVRDTQYF. The CDR3 region has the DNA TGTGCCAGCCGGTTAGGCAGGGGCGTAAGAGATACGCAGTATTTT.

This clonotype has a handful of counts. This chain links TRBV20-1 with TRBJ1-1; D possibly corresponds to TRBD1 (5 bases). V lost 6 bases to trimming and J lost 6 bases, with 20 bases between them. This CDR3 is 14 amino acids long. Germline-derived CDR1 and CDR2 are DFQATT and SNEGSKA (reference sequence). The CDR3 loop reads CSAVSDRDASEAFF. In nucleotides, the CDR3 is TGCAGTGCCGTATCCGACCGGGACGCCTCTGAAGCTTTCTTT.

The V gene is TRBV6-2 or TRBV6-3, the J gene TRBJ2-3; 14 bases are a match to TRBD2. The CDR3 is 15 amino acids. Trimming cost V 7 bases and J 13 bases; bases outside gene matches: 13. Looked up from germline, CDR1 is MNHEY and CDR2 is SVGEGT. For the CDR3, the DNA is TGTGCCAGCAATCCCCAGGGGACTAGCGGGAGAGCAGAGTATTTT. It is translated as CASNPQGTSGRAEYF.

V usage is TRBV3-1 and J usage is TRBJ2-7; possible D gene TRBD2, 5 bases. V was pared by 0 bases and J by 8 bases, with 17 bases between. The germline V gene encodes CDR1 LGHDT and CDR2 YNNKEL (reference sequence). The CDR3 sequence is 15 residues long. The CDR3 loop is CASSQDQDFTTKQYF. Here the CDR3 DNA reads TGTGCCAGCAGCCAAGATCAGGACTTCACTACGAAGCAGTACTTC.

This clonotype was observed a handful of times. V and J are TRBV9 and TRBJ2-1, with D hard to call. Germline CDR1 is SGDLS and CDR2 is YYNGEE. CDR3 size: 14 residues. V lost 0 bases to trimming and J lost 1 base, with 5 bases between them. DNA for the CDR3: TGTGCCAGCAGCGTAGGTCCTTCCTACAATGAGCAGTTCTTC. Encoded protein: CASSVGPSYNEQFF.

In this sample, this clonotype turned up once. V gene TRBV7-8 combines with J gene TRBJ1-1, with a possible D match to TRBD1 (6 bases). Per the germline V gene, CDR1 is SGHVS and CDR2 is FQNEAQ. V gave up 3 bases and J gave up 10 bases, with 12 bases separating them. There are 12 residues in the CDR3. The CDR3 DNA follows: TGTGCCAGCAGCTTCGGGGGGGGCGGAGCTTTCTTT. It codes for CASSFGGGGAFF.

This chain joins TRBV10-3 and TRBJ2-2; TRBD1 agrees at 8 bases. Trimming took 6 bases from V and 1 from J; bases not matched to a gene: 13. Germline CDR1 is ENHRY and CDR2 is SYGVKD. The CDR3 covers 18 residues. For the CDR3, the DNA is TGTGCCATCAGCACTACTCCGACAGGGGTTCTGAACACCGGGGAGCTGTTTTTT. Translating gives CAISTTPTGVLNTGELFF.

The chain couples TRBV7-9 to TRBJ2-1; 7 nucleotides line up with TRBD2. V lost 2 bases to trimming and J lost 0 bases; unmatched junction nucleotides: 4. CDR3 size: 16 residues. The germline gives CDR1 SEHNR, CDR2 FQNEAQ (reference sequence). The CDR3 DNA reads as TGTGCCAGCAGCTTAACGAGCGGGAACTCCTACAATGAGCAGTTCTTC. Amino acids: CASSLTSGNSYNEQFF.

There are a few counts of this clonotype. Its ends do not fully match the called genes, so a read error is possible. CDR3 coding DNA: TGTGCCAGCAGCTTAGTAGGCTATGGCTACACCTTC. Protein sequence: CASSLVGYGYTF. V and J are TRBV12-3 or TRBV12-4 and TRBJ1-2; D is unclear. There are 12 residues in the CDR3.

This clonotype was found a few times. V gene TRBV6-5 combines with J gene TRBJ2-1, with a weak D call TRBD2 (6 bases). This CDR3 contains 16 residues. Germline-derived CDR1 and CDR2 are MNHEY and SVGAGI. V lost 0 bases and J 1 base, leaving 10 bases between the germline ends. The CDR3 sequence: CASSYSLAPSYNEQFF. In DNA form, the CDR3 reads TGTGCCAGCAGTTACTCCCTAGCGCCTTCCTACAATGAGCAGTTCTTC.

This clonotype was counted between two and nine times. V is TRBV18 and J is TRBJ2-1; 8 bases line up with TRBD2. Germline V lookup: CDR1 KGHSH, CDR2 LQKENI. V trimming: 3 bases; J trimming: 5 bases; junction bases outside the gene matches: 9. The length of the CDR3 is 16 residues. CDR3 loop: CASSPLAGRRDNEQFF. CDR3 DNA sequence: TGTGCCAGCTCACCCTTAGCGGGACGGAGGGACAATGAGCAGTTCTTC.

In this sample, this clonotype turned up a few times. CDR3 loop: CASSFETVSYEQYF. As DNA, the CDR3 is TGTGCCAGCAGCTTTGAGACAGTATCCTACGAGCAGTACTTC. The chain recombines TRBV7-8 with TRBJ2-7; TRBD1 is a possible D gene (5 bases). The CDR3 has 14 residues. Trimming took 3 bases from V and 1 from J, leaving 10 bases between them. Germline values: CDR1 SGHVS, CDR2 FQNEAQ. Combining the CDR3 with reference TRBV7-8 and TRBJ2-7 gives the whole variable domain GAGVSQSPRYKVAKRGQDVALRCDPISGHVSLFWYQQALGQGPEFLTYFQNEAQLDKSGLPSDRFFAERPEGSVSTLKIQRTQQEDSAVYLCASSFETVSYEQYFGPGTRLTVT.

A few counts support this clonotype. In DNA, the CDR3 is TGTGCCAGCAGCCAAGATCTCGCGGGGGGAGCCAAAAACATTCAGTACTTC. It translates to CASSQDLAGGAKNIQYF. This chain connects TRBV3-1 to TRBJ2-4; 8 nucleotides agree with TRBD2. Germline values: CDR1 LGHDT, CDR2 YNNKEL (reference sequence). V shed 0 bases and J 0 bases; nucleotides not matched to a gene: 4. This CDR3 contains 17 residues. Supplemented by reference TRBV3-1 and TRBJ2-4, the full variable domain reads DTAVSQTPKYLVTQMGNDKSIKCEQNLGHDTMYWYKQDSKKFLKIMFSYNNKELIINETVPNRFSPKSPDKAHLNLHINSLELGDSAVYFCASSQDLAGGAKNIQYFGAGTRLSVL.

This CDR3 reads CSARDLRSSGGYEQYF. The CDR3 DNA follows: TGCAGTGCTAGAGATTTAAGGTCTAGCGGAGGGTACGAGCAGTACTTC. V is TRBV20-1 and J is TRBJ2-7, with 7 bases lining up with TRBD2. Trimming at V came to 0 bases and at J to 4 bases, leaving 12 bases not matched to a gene. The germline V gene encodes CDR1 DFQATT and CDR2 SNEGSKA (reference sequence). The CDR3 sequence is 16 residues long.

There are a few counts of this clonotype. V usage is TRBV20-1 and J usage is TRBJ2-3; 7 bases are shared with TRBD2. Germline values: CDR1 DFQATT, CDR2 SNEGSKA (reference sequence). Unmatched junction bases numbered 10, after V lost 3 bases and J lost 4 bases. The CDR3 consists of 15 residues. The CDR3 coding sequence is TGCAGTGCTAGCTCCAGCGGGGTTAGCGCAGATACGCAGTATTTT. It translates to CSASSSGVSADTQYF.

This clonotype was picked up a small number of times. J is TRBJ2-3 and V is TRBV20-1; the D is unclear. V was trimmed by 5 bases and J by 4 bases, leaving 10 bases between them. CDR1 and CDR2 (germline): DFQATT, SNEGSKA (reference sequence). This CDR3 has 12 amino acids. The CDR3 spells CSAGRSSDTQYF. The CDR3 bases are TGCAGTGCTGGCAGATCGTCAGATACGCAGTATTTT.

This clonotype was detected only a few times. This chain's CDR3 is CASSGLGSGELFF. The CDR3 nucleotides are TGTGCCAGCAGCGGGCTGGGGTCCGGGGAGCTGTTTTTT. The chain couples TRBV9 to TRBJ2-2; D is undetermined. V was trimmed by 3 bases and J by 6 bases, leaving 9 bases between them. The germline V gene has CDR1 SGDLS and CDR2 YYNGEE. This CDR3 has 13 amino acids.

In this sample, this clonotype turned up a few times. The chain couples TRBV5-1 to TRBJ2-7; 10 bases line up with TRBD2. V trimming: 4 bases; J trimming: 2 bases; junction bases outside the gene matches: 3. The germline gives CDR1 SGHRS, CDR2 YFSETQ. The CDR3 is 14 residues long. The CDR3 nucleotides are TGCGCCAGCAGCAGGACTAGCGGAGCCTACGAGCAGTACTTC. Translation: CASSRTSGAYEQYF.